This T cell receptor (beta chain) was retrieved from a study of cytomegalovirus exposure and HLA in healthy donors. Study details: Genetic ancestry analysis placed around 76% of the 398 donors that were genotyped in the Caucasian-associated cluster.

The PCR used 60 Vbeta and 13 Jbeta primers. The assay was immunoSEQ multiplex PCR, and TCRdb's table has in-frame clones only and misses some. The sample holds about 93,000 clones; roughly 77% are singletons and the top ten take approximately 7.9%. Study-wide findings and caveats: Later analysis suggested links between common viral pathogens and several top significant clusters.

Germline V gene sequence: CDR1 SGHNT, CDR2 YYREEE (reference sequence). Trimming took 2 bases from V and 8 from J; bases not matched to a gene: 6. The CDR3 contains 14 residues. About this clone itself: The antigen remains unidentified.

The sequence came from a man aged 30 to 45 in good health and CMV-seronegative. Sequencing was done on a sample of PBMCs. J is TRBJ2-3 and V is TRBV5-4, with 9 bases that match TRBD2. In DNA form, the CDR3 reads TGTGCCAGCAGCTTCAGCGGGGGGTTAGGTACGCAGTATTTT. It codes for CASSFSGGLGTQYF.